These T cell receptor beta chains were read from a single sample in a study of cytomegalovirus exposure and HLA in healthy donors. The data were produced by immunoSEQ multiplex PCR, yet TCRdb's version contains in-frame clones alone and is incomplete. The table includes 85,000 to 120,000 clones, roughly 70% detected once. Sequencing was done on a sample of PBMCs. Source of these receptors: a male donor in good health and CMV-seropositive. CDR3s include the opening cysteine and the closing phenylalanine or tryptophan. Rows may omit the clone size; those that give it use once, few, many or a size class.

NA	TRBJ1-5	TRBV7-9	CSSSSTEGRSITDQPQHF
NA	TRBJ2-3	TRBV9	CASSVVEGASTDTQYF
NA	TRBJ2-1	TRBV4-1	CASSQETSGGIEQFF
NA	TRBJ1-3	TRBV4-1	CASSQDGRGRSDTIYF
NA	TRBJ1-1	TRBV25-1	CASSSSGRGSYGAFF
NA	TRBJ2-7	TRBV7-9	CASSFRDRLGEQYF
NA	TRBJ2-3	TRBV7-9	CASSSGGTYTDTQYF
few	TRBJ1-4	TRBV6-5	CASRTGGGNEKLFF
NA	TRBJ1-4	TRBV9	CASSPDFGTGGQKEKLFF
once	TRBJ1-1	TRBV6-5	CASSYSMAGNTEAFF
NA	TRBJ1-4	TRBV5-6	CASGRQGVGEKLFF
NA	TRBJ2-6	TRBV5-5	CASSLTGGVGANVLTF
NA	TRBJ2-7	TRBV9	CASSVGLAGSSYEQYF
NA	TRBJ1-5	TRBV19	CASQDIRNQPQHF
NA	TRBJ2-7	TRBV7-2	CASSMRQGNFYEQYF
NA	TRBJ2-5	TRBV10-3	CAISEPGHSYQETQYF
NA	TRBJ2-4	TRBV7-8	CASSLDARGGPLQRQYF
NA	TRBJ1-2	TRBV19	CASSTHRASNAGYTF
once	TRBJ2-1	TRBV2	CASAWGGEQFF
NA	TRBJ1-1	TRBV15	CATSRGQWNTEAFF
NA	TRBJ1-3	TRBV6-6	CASSYPSSGNTIYF
NA	TRBJ2-1	TRBV19	CASSILAGYNEQFF
NA	TRBJ1-5	TRBV9	CASSATGGYQPQHF
NA	TRBJ1-5	TRBV7-3	CASSLGQNQPQHF
NA	TRBJ2-1	TRBV4-1	CASSREGLAGGDEQFF
few	TRBJ2-7	TRBV6-5	CASRKPGGSYEQYF
NA	TRBJ1-2	TRBV7-6	CASSSVAAGHGYTF
NA	TRBJ2-1	TRBV27	CASDLVAGPYNEQFF
NA	TRBJ2-3	TRBV28	CASHSGRTDTQYF
NA	TRBJ2-5	TRBV15	CATSRRTGGQETQYF
NA	TRBJ1-5	TRBV30	CAWSFDRVGGPQHF
NA	TRBJ1-2	TRBV15	CATSRDGQIYGYTF
NA	TRBJ1-2	TRBV12-5	CASGFGDYGYTF
NA	TRBJ2-5	TRBV27	CASSDSGGGETQYF
few	TRBJ2-5	TRBV4-3	CASSQERGGQETQYF
NA	TRBJ1-5	TRBV15	CATSRDGSGRGANQPQHF
NA	TRBJ2-1	TRBV10-3	CAISEGPREGHHEQFF
NA	TRBJ2-7	TRBV5-6	CASRPKTGYEQYF
NA	TRBJ2-5	TRBV2	CASSRTGGAWKTQYF
once	TRBJ2-2	TRBV15	CATSRQSGTGKAGELFF
few	TRBJ1-6	TRBV2	CASGTGAYSPLNF
NA	TRBJ2-7	TRBV6-6	CATTFTGSPYEQYF